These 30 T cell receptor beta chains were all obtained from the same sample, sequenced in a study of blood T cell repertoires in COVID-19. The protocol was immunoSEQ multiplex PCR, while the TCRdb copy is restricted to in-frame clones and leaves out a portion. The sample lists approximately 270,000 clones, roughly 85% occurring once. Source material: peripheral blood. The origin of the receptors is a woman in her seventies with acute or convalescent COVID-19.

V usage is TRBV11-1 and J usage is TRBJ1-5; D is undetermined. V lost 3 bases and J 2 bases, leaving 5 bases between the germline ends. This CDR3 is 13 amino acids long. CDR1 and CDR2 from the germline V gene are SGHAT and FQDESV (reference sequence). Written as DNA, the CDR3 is TGTGCCAGCAGCTTGTCGGGCAATCAGCCCCAGCATTTT. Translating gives CASSLSGNQPQHF.

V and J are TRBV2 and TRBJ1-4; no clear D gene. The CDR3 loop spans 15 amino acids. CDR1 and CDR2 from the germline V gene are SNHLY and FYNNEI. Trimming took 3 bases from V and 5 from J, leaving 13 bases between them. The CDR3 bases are TGTGCCAGCAGTGATCAACAGACTATAAATGAAAAACTGTTTTTT. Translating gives CASSDQQTINEKLFF.

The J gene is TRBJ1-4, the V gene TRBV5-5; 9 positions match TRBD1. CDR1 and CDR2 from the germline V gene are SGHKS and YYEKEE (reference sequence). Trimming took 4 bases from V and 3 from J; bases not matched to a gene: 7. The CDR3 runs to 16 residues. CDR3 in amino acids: CASSPTGGRSNEKLFF. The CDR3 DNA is TGTGCCAGCAGCCCGACAGGGGGGAGATCTAATGAAAAACTGTTTTTT.

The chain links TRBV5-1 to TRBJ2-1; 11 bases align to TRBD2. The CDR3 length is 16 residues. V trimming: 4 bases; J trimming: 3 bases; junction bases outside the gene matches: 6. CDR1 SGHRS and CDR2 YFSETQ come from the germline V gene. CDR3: CASSRTSGRLYNEQFF. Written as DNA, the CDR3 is TGCGCCAGCAGCCGGACTAGCGGGCGCCTCTACAATGAGCAGTTCTTC.

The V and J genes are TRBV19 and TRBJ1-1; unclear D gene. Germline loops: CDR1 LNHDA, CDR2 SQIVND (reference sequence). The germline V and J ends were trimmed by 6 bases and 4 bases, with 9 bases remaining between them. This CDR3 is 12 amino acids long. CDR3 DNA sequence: TGTGCCAGTAGACAGAGTTCCACTGAAGCTTTCTTT. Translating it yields CASRQSSTEAFF. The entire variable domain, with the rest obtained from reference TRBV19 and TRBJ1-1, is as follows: DGGITQSPKYLFRKEGQNVTLSCEQNLNHDAMYWYRQDPGQGLRLIYYSQIVNDFQKGDIAEGYSVSREKKESFPLTVTSAQKNPTAFYLCASRQSSTEAFFGQGTRLTVV.

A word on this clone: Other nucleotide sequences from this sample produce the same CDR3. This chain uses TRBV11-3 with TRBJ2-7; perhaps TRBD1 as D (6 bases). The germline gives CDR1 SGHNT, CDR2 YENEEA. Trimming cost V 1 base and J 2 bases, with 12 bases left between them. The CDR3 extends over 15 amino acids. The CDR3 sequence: CASSLGTGPAYEQYF. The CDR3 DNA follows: TGTGCCAGCAGCTTAGGCACAGGGCCGGCCTACGAGCAGTACTTC.

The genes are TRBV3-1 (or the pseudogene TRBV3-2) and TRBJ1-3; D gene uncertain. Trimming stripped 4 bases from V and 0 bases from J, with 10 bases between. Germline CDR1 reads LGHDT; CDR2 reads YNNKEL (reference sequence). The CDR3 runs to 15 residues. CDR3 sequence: CASSPRASSGNTIYF. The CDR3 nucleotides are TGTGCCAGCAGCCCTCGAGCGTCCTCTGGAAACACCATATATTTT.

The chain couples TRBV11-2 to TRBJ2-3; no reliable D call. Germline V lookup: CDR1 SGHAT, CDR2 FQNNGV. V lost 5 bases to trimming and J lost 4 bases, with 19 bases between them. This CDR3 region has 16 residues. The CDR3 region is CASSPEWNYPPDTQYF. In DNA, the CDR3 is TGTGCCAGCAGCCCAGAATGGAACTACCCCCCAGATACGCAGTATTTT.

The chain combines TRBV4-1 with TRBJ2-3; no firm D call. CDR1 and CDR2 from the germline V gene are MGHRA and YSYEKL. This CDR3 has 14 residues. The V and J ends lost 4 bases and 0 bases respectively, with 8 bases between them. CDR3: CASSLAGSTDTQYF. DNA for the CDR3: TGCGCCAGCAGCCTCGCCGGGAGCACAGATACGCAGTATTTT.

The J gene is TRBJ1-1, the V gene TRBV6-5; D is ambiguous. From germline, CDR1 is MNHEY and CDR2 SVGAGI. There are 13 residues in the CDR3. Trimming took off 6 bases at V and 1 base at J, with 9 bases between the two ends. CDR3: CASRLTANTEAFF. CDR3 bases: TGTGCCAGCAGACTTACAGCGAACACTGAAGCTTTCTTT.

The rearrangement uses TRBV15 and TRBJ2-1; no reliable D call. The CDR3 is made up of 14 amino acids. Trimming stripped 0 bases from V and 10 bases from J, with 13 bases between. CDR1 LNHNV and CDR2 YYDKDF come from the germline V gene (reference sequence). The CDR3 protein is CATSRDFGVWEQFF. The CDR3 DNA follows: TGTGCCACCAGCAGAGATTTCGGAGTCTGGGAGCAGTTCTTC.

CDR3 sequence (DNA): TGTGCCAGCAGCTTGCCGAGCGGGATCGGACAGATCACCGGGGAGCTGTTTTTT. It yields the protein CASSLPSGIGQITGELFF. The rearrangement uses TRBV7-2 and TRBJ2-2, with D possibly being TRBD2 (7 bases). From germline, CDR1 is SGHTA and CDR2 FQGNSA. The CDR3 totals 18 residues. Trimming shortened V by 3 bases and J by 4 bases, and 21 bases separated the two germline ends.

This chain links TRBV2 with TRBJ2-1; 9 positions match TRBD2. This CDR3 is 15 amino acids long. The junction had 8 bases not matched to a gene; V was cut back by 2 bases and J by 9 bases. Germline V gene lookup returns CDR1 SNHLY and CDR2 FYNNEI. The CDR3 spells CASSERAGGPGEQFF. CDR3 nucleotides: TGTGCCAGCAGTGAACGGGCGGGGGGGCCTGGTGAGCAGTTCTTC.

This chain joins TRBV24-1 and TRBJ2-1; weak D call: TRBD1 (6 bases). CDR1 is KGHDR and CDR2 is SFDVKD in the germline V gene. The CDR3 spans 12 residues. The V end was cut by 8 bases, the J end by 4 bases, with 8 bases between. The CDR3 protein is CATTGQYNEQFF. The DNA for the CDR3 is TGTGCCACCACCGGACAGTACAATGAGCAGTTCTTC.

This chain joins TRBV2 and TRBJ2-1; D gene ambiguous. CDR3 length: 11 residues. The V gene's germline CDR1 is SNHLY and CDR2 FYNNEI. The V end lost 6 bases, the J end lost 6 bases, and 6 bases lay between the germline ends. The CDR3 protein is CASSPFNEQFF. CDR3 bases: TGTGCCAGCAGCCCGTTCAATGAGCAGTTCTTC.

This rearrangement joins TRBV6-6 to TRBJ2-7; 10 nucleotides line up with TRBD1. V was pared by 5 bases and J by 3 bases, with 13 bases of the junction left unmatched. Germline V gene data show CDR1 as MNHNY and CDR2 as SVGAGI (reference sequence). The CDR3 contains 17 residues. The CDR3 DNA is TGTGCCAGCAGTCACCCCAACCGTGGGGACAGGGGCTACGAGCAGTACTTC. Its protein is CASSHPNRGDRGYEQYF.

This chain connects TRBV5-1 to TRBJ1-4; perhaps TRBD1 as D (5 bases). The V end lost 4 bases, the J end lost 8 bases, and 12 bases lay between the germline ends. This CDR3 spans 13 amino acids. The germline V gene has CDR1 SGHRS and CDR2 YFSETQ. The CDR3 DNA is TGCGCCAGCAGCCCGGGGGGGTTGGAAAAACTGTTTTTT. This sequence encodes CASSPGGLEKLFF.

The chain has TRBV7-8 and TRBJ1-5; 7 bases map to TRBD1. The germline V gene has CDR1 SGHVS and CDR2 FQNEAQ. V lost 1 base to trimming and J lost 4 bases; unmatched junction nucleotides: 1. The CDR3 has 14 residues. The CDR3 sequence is CASSLGDRNQPQHF. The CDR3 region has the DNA TGTGCCAGCAGCTTAGGGGACAGAAATCAGCCCCAGCATTTT.

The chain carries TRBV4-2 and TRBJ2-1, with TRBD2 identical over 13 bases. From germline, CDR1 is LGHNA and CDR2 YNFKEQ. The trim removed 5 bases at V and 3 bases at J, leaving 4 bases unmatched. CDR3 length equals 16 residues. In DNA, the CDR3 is TGTGCCAGCAGCGACCGACTAGCGGGGGGCTACAATGAGCAGTTCTTC. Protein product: CASSDRLAGGYNEQFF.

CDR3 sequence (DNA): TGTGCCAGCCGGCCCGGGGGGCCCCAGCATTTT. Residues: CASRPGGPQHF. The V and J genes are TRBV6-4 and TRBJ1-5; D possibly corresponds to TRBD1 (5 bases). The CDR3 runs to 11 residues. Germline V gene lookup returns CDR1 MRHNA and CDR2 SNTAGT. V was cut by 8 bases and J by 9 bases, with 11 bases left in between.

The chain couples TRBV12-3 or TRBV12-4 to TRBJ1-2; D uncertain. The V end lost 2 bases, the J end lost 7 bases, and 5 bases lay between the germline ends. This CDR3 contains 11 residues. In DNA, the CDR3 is TGTGCCAGCAGTTTACAGGCTGGCTACACCTTC. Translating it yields CASSLQAGYTF.

The DNA for the CDR3 is TGTGCCAGCAGCTTAGAGTGGGCGGGGCGCACAGATACGCAGTATTTT. Protein sequence: CASSLEWAGRTDTQYF. This sequence joins TRBV7-8 and TRBJ2-3; a possible D gene is TRBD2 (6 bases). The CDR3 runs to 16 residues. CDR1 is SGHVS, CDR2 FQNEAQ, per germline. The V end lost 1 base, the J end lost 1 base, and 12 bases lay between the germline ends.

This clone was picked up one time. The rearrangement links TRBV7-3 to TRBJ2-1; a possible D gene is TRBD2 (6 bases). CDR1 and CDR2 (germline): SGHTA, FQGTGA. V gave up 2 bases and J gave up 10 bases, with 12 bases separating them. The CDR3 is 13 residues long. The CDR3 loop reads CASSLAGRGEQFF. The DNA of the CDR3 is TGTGCCAGCAGCTTAGCCGGACGGGGGGAGCAGTTCTTC.

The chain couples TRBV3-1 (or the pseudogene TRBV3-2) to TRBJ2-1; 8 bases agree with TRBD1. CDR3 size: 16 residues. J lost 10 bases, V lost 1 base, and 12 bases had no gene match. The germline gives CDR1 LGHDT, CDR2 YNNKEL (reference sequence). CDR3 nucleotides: TGTGCCAGCAGCCAAGGTGGCGGGACAGGATCTAGAGAGCAGTTCTTC. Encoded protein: CASSQGGGTGSREQFF.

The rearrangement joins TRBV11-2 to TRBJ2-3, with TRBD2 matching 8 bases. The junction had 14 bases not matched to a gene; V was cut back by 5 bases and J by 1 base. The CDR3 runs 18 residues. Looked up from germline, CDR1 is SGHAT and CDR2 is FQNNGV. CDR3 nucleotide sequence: TGTGCCAGCAGCCCCAGGGGAAGCGGGGGATCGGGCACAGATACGCAGTATTTT. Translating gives CASSPRGSGGSGTDTQYF.

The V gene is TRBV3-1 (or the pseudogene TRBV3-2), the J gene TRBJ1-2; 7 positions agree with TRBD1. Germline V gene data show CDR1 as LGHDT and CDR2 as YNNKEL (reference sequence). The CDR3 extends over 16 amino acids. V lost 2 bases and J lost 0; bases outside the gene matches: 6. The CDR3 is CASSQRATGANYGYTF. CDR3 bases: TGTGCCAGCAGCCAACGCGCAACAGGGGCTAACTATGGCTACACCTTC.

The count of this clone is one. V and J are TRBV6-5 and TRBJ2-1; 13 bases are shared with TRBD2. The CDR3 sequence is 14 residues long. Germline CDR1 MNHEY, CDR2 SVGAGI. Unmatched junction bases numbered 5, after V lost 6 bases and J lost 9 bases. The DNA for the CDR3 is TGTGCCAGCAGCCCCACTAGCGGGAGGGCTGAGCAGTTCTTC. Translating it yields CASSPTSGRAEQFF.

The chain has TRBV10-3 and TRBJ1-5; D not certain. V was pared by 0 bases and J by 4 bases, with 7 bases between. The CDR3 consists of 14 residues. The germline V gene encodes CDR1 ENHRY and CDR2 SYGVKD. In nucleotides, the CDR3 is TGTGCCATCAGTGAGTCGTCGGGGAATCAGCCCCAGCATTTT. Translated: CAISESSGNQPQHF.

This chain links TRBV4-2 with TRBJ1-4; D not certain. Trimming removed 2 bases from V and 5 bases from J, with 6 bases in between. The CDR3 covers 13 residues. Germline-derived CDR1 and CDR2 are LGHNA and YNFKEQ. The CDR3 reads CASSQNGNEKLFF. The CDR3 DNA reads TGTGCCAGCAGCCAAAACGGGAATGAAAAACTGTTTTTT.

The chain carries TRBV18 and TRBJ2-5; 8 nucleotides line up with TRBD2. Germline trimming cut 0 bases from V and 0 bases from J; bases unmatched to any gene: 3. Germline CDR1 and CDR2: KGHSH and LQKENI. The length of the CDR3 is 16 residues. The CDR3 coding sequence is TGTGCCAGCTCACCACCGAGCGGGGGCTACCAAGAGACCCAGTACTTC. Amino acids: CASSPPSGGYQETQYF.